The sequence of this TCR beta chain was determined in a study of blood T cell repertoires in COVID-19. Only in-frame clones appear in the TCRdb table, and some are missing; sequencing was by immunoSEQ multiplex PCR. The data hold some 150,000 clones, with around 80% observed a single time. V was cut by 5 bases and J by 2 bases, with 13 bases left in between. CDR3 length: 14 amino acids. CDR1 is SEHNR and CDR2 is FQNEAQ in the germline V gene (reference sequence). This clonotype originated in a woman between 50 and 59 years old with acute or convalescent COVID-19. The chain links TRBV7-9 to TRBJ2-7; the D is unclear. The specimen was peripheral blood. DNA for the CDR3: TGTGCCAGCAGCGCAACTGAACCCCCCTACGAGCAGTACTTC. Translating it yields CASSATEPPYEQYF.